Listed below are T cell receptor beta chains from one sample, sequenced in a study of T-cell memory formation after mild COVID-19. TCRdb used MiXCR to reprocess the 5' RACE reads, holding one entry per CDR3 protein. The table shows hundreds of thousands of distinct CDR3 sequences, with about a quarter occurring only once. Sequenced material: PBMCs or a T cell subset sorted from them (not recorded which). Receptor source: an adult woman who had mild COVID-19 (a few samples of this study predate the infection). Cell type and time point are not known. Both conserved end residues are part of each CDR3. The D gene is left open where the match is weak. Not all rows give a size; the values are once, few, many and, for expanded clones, a class.

-,TRBV3-1,-,TRBJ2-7,CASTSPDPYPIYEQYF
TRBD2,TRBV24-1,-,TRBJ2-3,CATSDPREREALADTQYF
TRBD1,TRBV11-2,few,TRBJ1-1,CASSLEVRTGVNTEAFF
-,TRBV9,-,TRBJ2-5,CASSGGDSFSETQYF
TRBD1,TRBV12-5,many,TRBJ2-1,CASVGGQGYNEQFF
TRBD1,TRBV20-1,many,TRBJ2-1,CSQQGASYNEQFF
-,TRBV12-3/TRBV12-4,-,TRBJ2-3,CASSFTGLFTDTQYF
-,TRBV20-1,-,TRBJ2-3,CSAQSSTDTQYF
TRBD2,TRBV19,few,TRBJ2-7,CASSIRTSGIYEQYF
-,TRBV12-3/TRBV12-4,few,TRBJ2-7,CASSLGFAYEQYF